This TCR beta chain was observed in a study of blood T cell repertoires in COVID-19. Study background: Sites in the United States, Italy and Spain provided acute and convalescent COVID-19 samples. The cDNA or gDNA used as material had been derived from T cells, B-cell-depleted T cells, or PBMCs.

Trimming cost V 3 bases and J 7 bases; bases outside gene matches: 13. Germline values: CDR1 SGDLS, CDR2 YYNGEE. There are 16 residues in the CDR3. Original analysis: Nucleated cell counts were estimated from reference gene primer amplification. Libraries were prepared by immunoSEQ multiplex PCR; TCRdb keeps only in-frame clonotypes and omits some of them. V, J and clone size are those of that table, while D and trimming were read from the DNA. The table has 200,000 to 300,000 clones, about four fifths seen once. The TCR originated in a woman aged 80 or over with acute or convalescent COVID-19. This chain links TRBV9 with TRBJ2-1, with 7 bases lining up with TRBD2. Sequences were obtained from peripheral blood. The CDR3 sequence: CASSAAGLRGSNEQFF. The CDR3 DNA reads as TGTGCCAGCAGCGCAGCGGGACTCCGGGGTAGTAATGAGCAGTTCTTC.